The 2 T cell receptor beta chains below all came from one sample that was sequenced in a study of radiotherapy plus CTLA-4 blockade in lung cancer. The table came from immunoSEQ multiplex PCR; TCRdb's copy has only in-frame clones and leaves some out. This table has fewer than 45,000 clones, 75% to 90% appearing once. Material: peripheral blood, obtained from a patient treated with radiotherapy plus ipilimumab. The receptors derive from a human donor with non-small cell lung cancer who had stable disease on radiotherapy plus ipilimumab.

This chain connects TRBV4-1 to TRBJ2-1, with a possible D match to TRBD2 (5 bases). Germline loops: CDR1 MGHRA, CDR2 YSYEKL. V dropped 0 bases and J dropped 7 bases, with 13 bases sitting between them. The CDR3 runs 15 residues. The CDR3 nucleotides are TGCGCCAGCAGCCAAGATTTGGCGAGGGTGAATGAGCAGTTCTTC. It translates to CASSQDLARVNEQFF.

As regards this clone: At one boundary the junction diverges from the germline segment, which might be a read error. The gene calls are TRBV7-7 and TRBJ2-2; 7 positions match TRBD1. The CDR3 extends over 15 amino acids. Germline V gene data show CDR1 as SSHAT and CDR2 as FNYEAQ (reference sequence). CDR3 residues: CASSLGDSNTGELFF. The CDR3 region has the DNA TGTGCTAGCAGCTTAGGGGACAGCAACACCGGGGAGCTGTTTTTT.